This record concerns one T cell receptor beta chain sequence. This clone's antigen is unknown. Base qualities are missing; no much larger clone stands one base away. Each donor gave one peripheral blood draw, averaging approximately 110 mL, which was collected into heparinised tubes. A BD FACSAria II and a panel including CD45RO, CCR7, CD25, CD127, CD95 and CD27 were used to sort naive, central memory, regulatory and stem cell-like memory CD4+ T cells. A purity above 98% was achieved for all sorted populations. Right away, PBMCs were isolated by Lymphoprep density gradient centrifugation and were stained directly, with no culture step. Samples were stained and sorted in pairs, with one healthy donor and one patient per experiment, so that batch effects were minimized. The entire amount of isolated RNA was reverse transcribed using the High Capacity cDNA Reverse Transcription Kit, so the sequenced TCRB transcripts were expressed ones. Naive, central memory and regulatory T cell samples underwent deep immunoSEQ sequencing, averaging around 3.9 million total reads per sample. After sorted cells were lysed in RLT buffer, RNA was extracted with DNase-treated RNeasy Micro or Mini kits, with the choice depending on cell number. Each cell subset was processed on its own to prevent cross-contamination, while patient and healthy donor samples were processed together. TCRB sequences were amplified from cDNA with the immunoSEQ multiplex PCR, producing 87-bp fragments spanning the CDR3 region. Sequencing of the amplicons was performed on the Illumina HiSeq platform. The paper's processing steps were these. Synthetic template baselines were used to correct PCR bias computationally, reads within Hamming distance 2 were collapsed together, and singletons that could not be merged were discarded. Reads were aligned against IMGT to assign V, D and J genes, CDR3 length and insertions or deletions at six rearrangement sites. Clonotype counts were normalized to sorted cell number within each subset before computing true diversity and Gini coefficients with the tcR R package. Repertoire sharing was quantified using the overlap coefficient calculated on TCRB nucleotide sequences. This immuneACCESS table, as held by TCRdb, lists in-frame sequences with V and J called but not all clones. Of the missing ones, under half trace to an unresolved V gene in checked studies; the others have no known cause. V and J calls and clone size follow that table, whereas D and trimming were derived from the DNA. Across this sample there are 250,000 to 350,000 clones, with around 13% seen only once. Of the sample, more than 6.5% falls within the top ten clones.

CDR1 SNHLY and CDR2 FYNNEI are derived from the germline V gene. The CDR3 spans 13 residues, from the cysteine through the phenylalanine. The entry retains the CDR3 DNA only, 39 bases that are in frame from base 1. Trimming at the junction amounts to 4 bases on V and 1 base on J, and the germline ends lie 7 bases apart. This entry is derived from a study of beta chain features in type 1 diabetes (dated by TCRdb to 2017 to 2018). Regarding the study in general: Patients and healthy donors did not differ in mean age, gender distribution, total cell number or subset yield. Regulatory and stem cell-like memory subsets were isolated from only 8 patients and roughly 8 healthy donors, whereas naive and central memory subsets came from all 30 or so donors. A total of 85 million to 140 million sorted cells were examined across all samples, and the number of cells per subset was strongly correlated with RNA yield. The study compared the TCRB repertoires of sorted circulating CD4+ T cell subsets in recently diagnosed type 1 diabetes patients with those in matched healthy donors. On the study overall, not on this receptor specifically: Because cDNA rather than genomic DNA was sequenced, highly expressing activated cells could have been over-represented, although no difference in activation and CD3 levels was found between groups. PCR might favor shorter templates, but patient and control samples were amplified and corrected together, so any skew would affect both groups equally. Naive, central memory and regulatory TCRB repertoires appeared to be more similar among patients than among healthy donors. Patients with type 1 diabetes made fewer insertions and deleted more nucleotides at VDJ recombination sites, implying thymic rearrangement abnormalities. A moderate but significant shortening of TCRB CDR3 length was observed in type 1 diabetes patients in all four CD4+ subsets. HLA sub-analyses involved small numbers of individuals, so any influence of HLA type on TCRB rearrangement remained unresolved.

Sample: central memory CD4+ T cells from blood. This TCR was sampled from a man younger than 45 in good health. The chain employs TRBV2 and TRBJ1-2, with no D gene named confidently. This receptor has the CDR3 CASSGPNNYGYTF. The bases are TGTGCCAGCAGTGGACCAAATAACTATGGCTACACCTTC.